The subject of this entry is one T cell receptor beta chain. Per germline, CDR1 SGHRS and CDR2 YFSETQ. The CDR3 totals 13 residues. Germline trimming cut 4 bases from V and 7 bases from J; bases unmatched to any gene: 7. MiXCR was run by TCRdb on the RT-PCR reads, yielding one entry per CDR3 protein. The sample contains 550,000 to 750,000 distinct CDR3 sequences, more than 13% of which appear only once. The receptor was isolated from a female donor in good health, serving as a healthy control. Input material: memory CD4+ T cells from blood. The V and J genes are TRBV5-1 and TRBJ1-1, with TRBD1 matching over 7 bases. The CDR3 DNA reads as TGCGCCAGCAGCCCGACAGGGCTGCTTGAAGCTTTCTTT. Its protein is CASSPTGLLEAFF.